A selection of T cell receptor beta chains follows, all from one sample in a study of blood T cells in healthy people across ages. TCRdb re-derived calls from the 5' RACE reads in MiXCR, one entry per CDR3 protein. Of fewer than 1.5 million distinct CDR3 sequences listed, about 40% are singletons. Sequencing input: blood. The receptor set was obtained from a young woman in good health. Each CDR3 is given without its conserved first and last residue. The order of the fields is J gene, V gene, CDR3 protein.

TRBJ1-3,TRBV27,ASRGIRRDRSSGNTIY
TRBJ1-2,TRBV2,ARDLSGYT
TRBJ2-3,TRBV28,ASRQQGAYGTQY
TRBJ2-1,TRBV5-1,ASSYTSSYNEQF
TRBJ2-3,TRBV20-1,SASLAGGTGGTDTQY
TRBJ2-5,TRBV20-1,SARDPWLETQY
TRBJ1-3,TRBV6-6,ASSYSGEASGNTIY
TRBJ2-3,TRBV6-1,ASSIETGTQY
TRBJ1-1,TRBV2,ASSLRDRVPMNTEAF
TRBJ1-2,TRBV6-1,ASSFEQGVMYGYT
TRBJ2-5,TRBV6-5,ACSYGTLQEQY